This TCR beta chain stems from a study of T cells in Graves' hyperthyroidism and ophthalmopathy. Germline values: CDR1 SEHNR, CDR2 FQNEAQ (reference sequence). The CDR3 covers 14 residues. V was pared by 0 bases and J by 9 bases, with 11 bases between. The study left out patients who had uncontrolled infection, other autoimmune disease, pregnancy or lactation. Orbital computed tomography, thyroid ultrasound, serum thyroxine and TRAb, and clinical symptoms together informed the diagnoses. Amplified regions were TCR beta CDR3 sequences from RNA transcripts. Primed by the HTBI set, a first-round RT-PCR was run on the TCR CDR3. MiXCR, applied by TCRdb to the multiplex PCR reads, yields one record per CDR3 protein. The sample has about 500,000 distinct CDR3 sequences, 46% seen once. The sample holds many counts of this clonotype.

The sequence was obtained from an adult woman with Graves' disease, either hyperthyroidism or ophthalmopathy (not recorded which). Sequenced input: peripheral blood or thyroid tissue (not recorded which). This chain connects TRBV7-9 to TRBJ2-2; D remains ambiguous. The CDR3 bases are TGTGCCAGCAGCTTAGCTACTGGACGTTGGGAGCTGTTTTTT. Protein: CASSLATGRWELFF.